What follows are 29 T cell receptor beta chains derived from one specimen sequenced in a study of blood T cell repertoires in COVID-19 (dated by TCRdb to between 2020 and 2021). Library prep was done by the immunoSEQ multiplex PCR assay. TCRdb limited this immuneACCESS table to in-frame rearrangements with V and J called. A share of clones is missing; checked studies link under half to unresolved V genes, and the rest is unexplained. The sample data list about 160,000 clones, and 65% to 85% of these were observed just once. The ten largest clones capture less than 3.5% of the sample. Material for sequencing was peripheral blood. These receptors were obtained from a woman between 55 and 75 years old with acute or convalescent COVID-19.

The chain carries TRBV24-1 and TRBJ1-1; 7 bases match TRBD1. With V trimmed by 7 bases and J by 6 bases, 7 bases remained unmatched. The CDR3 totals 13 residues. Germline lookup yields CDR1 KGHDR and CDR2 SFDVKD. For the CDR3, the DNA is TGTGCCACCAGCAGACAGGGTAACTCTGAAGCTTTCTTT. Encoded protein: CATSRQGNSEAFF.

The rearrangement links TRBV28 to TRBJ1-2; D ambiguous. There are 13 residues in the CDR3. V was pared by 2 bases and J by 6 bases, with 10 bases between. Germline V gene data show CDR1 as MDHEN and CDR2 as SYDVKM. The chain's CDR3 is CASSLGGSHGYTF. Written as DNA, the CDR3 is TGTGCCAGCAGTTTAGGCGGTAGCCATGGCTACACCTTC.

V gene TRBV21-1 combines with J gene TRBJ2-6; the table's D call, TRBD1, has no DNA check behind it. TRBV21-1 is deemed a pseudogene. This CDR3 has 17 amino acids. Written as DNA, the CDR3 is TGTGCCAGCGTCAGGGGGTACCAGCGCTCTGGGGCCAACGTCCTGACTTTC. As protein: CASVRGYQRSGANVLTF.

As DNA, the CDR3 is TGTGCCACCAGTGAAGACAGCTACACCGGGGAGCTGTTTTTT. As protein: CATSEDSYTGELFF. The rearrangement uses TRBV24-1 and TRBJ2-2, with a weak D call TRBD1 (5 bases). The CDR3 covers 14 residues. CDR1 KGHDR and CDR2 SFDVKD come from the germline V gene. V lost 4 bases, J lost 3 bases, and 8 bases lay in between.

The V and J genes are TRBV20-1 and TRBJ1-3; D is uncertain. CDR1 is DFQATT, CDR2 SNEGSKA, per germline (reference sequence). CDR3 size: 11 residues. Trimming removed 0 bases at V and 12 bases at J, with 9 bases between. CDR3 DNA: TGCAGTGCTAGAGATTTGGGCCTCATATATTTT. Protein sequence: CSARDLGLIYF.

The sample holds one count of this clone. This chain joins TRBV9 and TRBJ2-5; 11 bases fit TRBD2. V was clipped by 0 bases and J by 3 bases; unmatched bases: 7. CDR3 length: 17 residues. Germline V gene data show CDR1 as SGDLS and CDR2 as YYNGEE. DNA for the CDR3: TGTGCCAGCAGCGTAGGATCTTGGGGACTAGCGGAAGAGACCCAGTACTTC. Translating gives CASSVGSWGLAEETQYF.

This sequence joins TRBV6-2 or TRBV6-3 and TRBJ2-4, with TRBD2 matching 10 bases. This CDR3 is 18 amino acids long. The V and J ends lost 2 bases and 5 bases, in that order; junction bases with no gene match: 12. CDR1 and CDR2 (germline): MNHEY, SVGEGT. The CDR3 loop is CASSYGAYSGGRENIQYF. The CDR3 DNA follows: TGTGCCAGCAGTTACGGGGCGTATAGCGGGGGGCGTGAAAACATTCAGTACTTC.

The chain links TRBV4-3 to TRBJ2-3, with 7 bases matching TRBD2. V trimming: 0 bases; J trimming: 4 bases; junction bases outside the gene matches: 7. The CDR3 sequence is 16 residues long. CDR1 is LGHNA, CDR2 YSLEER, per germline. CDR3 sequence reads: CASSQERGVLPDTQYF. CDR3 bases: TGCGCCAGCAGCCAAGAACGGGGGGTCTTACCAGATACGCAGTATTTT.

The rearrangement links TRBV19 to TRBJ1-1; perhaps TRBD1 as D (5 bases). CDR1 is LNHDA and CDR2 is SQIVND in the germline V gene (reference sequence). Trimming pared 7 bases from V and 1 base from J, leaving 16 bases between. The CDR3 contains 15 residues. In DNA, the CDR3 is TGTGCCAGTACCTCACCGGGACTGTCGAACACTGAAGCTTTCTTT. Its translation: CASTSPGLSNTEAFF.

The chain recombines TRBV6-2 or TRBV6-3 with TRBJ1-2; D might be TRBD1 (5 bases). V was pared by 5 bases and J by 8 bases, with 15 bases between. CDR3 size: 13 residues. Germline CDR1 and CDR2: MNHEY and SVGEGT. DNA for the CDR3: TGTGCCAGCAGTCCCCTGCGGGGGAACGGCTACACCTTC. As protein: CASSPLRGNGYTF.

The chain carries TRBV7-3 and TRBJ2-5; 7 nucleotides match TRBD1. Looked up from germline, CDR1 is SGHTA and CDR2 is FQGTGA. The CDR3 loop spans 14 amino acids. The V and J ends lost 5 bases and 2 bases, in that order; junction bases with no gene match: 5. The CDR3 nucleotides are TGTGCCAGCAGCAAACAGGGGAAACAAGAGACCCAGTACTTC. Amino acids: CASSKQGKQETQYF.

The count of this clone is one. CDR3 amino acids: CASSTHGASGGRYEQYF. CDR3 bases: TGTGCCAGCAGCACCCACGGGGCTAGCGGGGGTCGCTACGAGCAGTACTTC. The chain is built from TRBV7-6 and TRBJ2-7, with 10 bases fitting TRBD2. The CDR3 covers 17 residues. CDR1 and CDR2 from the germline V gene are SGHVS and FNYEAQ. Trimming took 5 bases from V and 3 from J; bases not matched to a gene: 13. Full variable domain (outside the CDR3, taken from reference TRBV7-6 and TRBJ2-7): GAGVSQSPRYKVTKRGQDVALRCDPISGHVSLYWYRQALGQGPEFLTYFNYEAQQDKSGLPNDRFSAERPEGSISTLTIQRTEQRDSAMYRCASSTHGASGGRYEQYFGPGTRLTVT.

The chain carries TRBV27 and TRBJ1-4; no clear D. Germline CDR1 and CDR2: MNHEY and SMNVEV (reference sequence). The germline V and J ends were trimmed by 2 bases and 3 bases, with 13 bases remaining between them. The CDR3 is 16 residues long. The CDR3 nucleotides are TGTGCCAGCAGTTTAATAAGGCCGGGAGCTAATGAAAAACTGTTTTTT. Protein sequence: CASSLIRPGANEKLFF.

V and J are TRBV6-2 or TRBV6-3 and TRBJ2-3; TRBD2 agrees at 13 bases. Germline loops: CDR1 MNHEY, CDR2 SVGEGT. Trimming cost V 6 bases and J 5 bases; bases outside gene matches: 8. This CDR3 contains 16 residues. CDR3 sequence (DNA): TGTGCCAGCAGCTTGGGACTAGCGGGGATCCAAGATACGCAGTATTTT. Its translation is CASSLGLAGIQDTQYF.

This clone was seen more than once but under ten times. The chain is built from TRBV3-1 (or the pseudogene TRBV3-2) and TRBJ2-6, with a tentative D call TRBD1 (5 bases). V was cut by 6 bases and J by 0 bases, with 6 bases left in between. The germline V gene has CDR1 LGHDT and CDR2 YNNKEL (reference sequence). The CDR3 is 14 residues long. The CDR3 bases are TGTGCCAGCAGGGACAACTCTGGGGCCAACGTCCTGACTTTC. This translates into CASRDNSGANVLTF.

The chain links TRBV28 to TRBJ1-3; 8 bases agree with TRBD1. In germline, CDR1 is MDHEN, CDR2 SYDVKM. The CDR3 loop spans 14 amino acids. The V gene end was trimmed by 4 bases and the J gene end by 2 bases; junction bases not matched to a gene: 1. The CDR3 DNA reads as TGTGCCAGCAGTTCAGGGGGCGCTGGAAACACCATATATTTT. As protein: CASSSGGAGNTIYF.

This sequence joins TRBV29-1 and TRBJ2-2; 8 nucleotides align to TRBD2. Per the germline V gene, CDR1 is SQVTM and CDR2 is ANQGSEA. This CDR3 is 14 amino acids long. Trimming took 7 bases from V and 2 from J; bases not matched to a gene: 6. The CDR3 region has the DNA TGCAGCGCCGGCGGGGGGACTAACACCGGGGAGCTGTTTTTT. This translates into CSAGGGTNTGELFF.

The V and J genes are TRBV2 and TRBJ2-1; D possibly corresponds to TRBD2 (6 bases). The CDR3 runs 19 residues. CDR1 and CDR2 (germline): SNHLY, FYNNEI. Trimming left V 4 bases short and J 0 bases short, with 22 bases between. CDR3 sequence reads: CASSAAGLSRTSSYNEQFF. In nucleotides, the CDR3 is TGTGCCAGCAGTGCCGCGGGACTCTCCCGTACTAGCTCCTACAATGAGCAGTTCTTC.

The chain has TRBV2 and TRBJ1-6, with 7 bases fitting TRBD1. The length of the CDR3 is 19 residues. The J segment lost 0 bases and the V segment lost 6 bases, leaving 14 bases of the junction unmatched. Germline V CDR1 and CDR2: SNHLY, FYNNEI. This chain's CDR3 is CASRRMPGGRSSYNSPLHF. The CDR3 nucleotides read TGTGCCAGCAGACGGATGCCAGGGGGAAGGAGCTCCTATAATTCACCCCTCCACTTT. The whole variable domain, filled in from reference TRBV2 and TRBJ1-6, reads EPEVTQTPSHQVTQMGQEVILRCVPISNHLYFYWYRQILGQKVEFLVSFYNNEISEKSEIFDDQFSVERPDGSNFTLKIRSTKLEDSAMYFCASRRMPGGRSSYNSPLHFGNGTRLTVT.

The chain is built from TRBV7-9 and TRBJ2-1, with D tentatively TRBD1 (6 bases). The germline CDR1 and CDR2 sequences are SEHNR and FQNEAQ (reference sequence). There are 14 residues in the CDR3. The V and J ends lost 6 bases and 3 bases respectively, with 12 bases between them. The CDR3 loop reads CASRSVGHYNEQFF. Written as DNA, the CDR3 is TGTGCCAGCAGATCGGTGGGACACTACAATGAGCAGTTCTTC.

V is TRBV21-1 and J is TRBJ1-6; no check of the table's D call, TRBD1, against the DNA was made. TRBV21-1 is recorded as a pseudogene. The CDR3 is 14 amino acids. Here the CDR3 reads CASTSQIYNSPLHF. The CDR3 region has the DNA TGTGCCAGCACGTCCCAGATTTATAATTCACCCCTCCACTTT.

The chain is built from TRBV2 and TRBJ2-2, with 7 bases matching TRBD2. The CDR3 has 14 residues. Germline CDR1 SNHLY, CDR2 FYNNEI. V trimming: 7 bases; J trimming: 2 bases; junction bases outside the gene matches: 4. The CDR3 loop reads CASTGRGNTGELFF. The DNA for the CDR3 is TGTGCCAGCACGGGGAGGGGTAACACCGGGGAGCTGTTTTTT.

The V gene is TRBV6-5, the J gene TRBJ2-2; D ambiguous. CDR3 length: 10 residues. Per germline, CDR1 MNHEY and CDR2 SVGAGI. The V end was cut by 10 bases, the J end by 5 bases, with 5 bases between. The CDR3 DNA follows: TGTGCCATCGGTACCGGGGAGCTGTTTTTT. This sequence encodes CAIGTGELFF.

J is TRBJ1-3 and V is TRBV5-4, with D possibly TRBD1 on 5 matching bases. The CDR3 has 16 residues. Trimming took 1 base from V and 0 from J, leaving 11 bases between them. Per germline, CDR1 SGHNT and CDR2 YYREEE (reference sequence). In nucleotides, the CDR3 is TGTGCCAGCAGCTTGCAGGGAACTATCTCTGGAAACACCATATATTTT. It is translated as CASSLQGTISGNTIYF.

J is TRBJ1-4 and V is TRBV3-1 (or the pseudogene TRBV3-2), with D unclear. Germline V CDR1 and CDR2: LGHDT, YNNKEL (reference sequence). The CDR3 runs to 12 residues. With 3 bases removed from V and 10 bases from J, the gap between germline ends came to 9 bases. CDR3 sequence: CASSQRLGKLFF. The CDR3 region has the DNA TGTGCCAGCAGCCAGAGACTGGGAAAACTGTTTTTT.

J is TRBJ1-1 and V is TRBV5-1; possibly TRBD1 for D (5 bases). V was shortened by 1 base and J by 0 bases, with 10 bases between the two germline ends. This CDR3 is 15 amino acids long. Germline V gene sequence: CDR1 SGHRS, CDR2 YFSETQ. In DNA, the CDR3 is TGCGCCAGCAGCTTGTTAGGGGAGGTGAACACTGAAGCTTTCTTT. It codes for CASSLLGEVNTEAFF. The complete variable domain, with remaining parts taken from reference TRBV5-1 and TRBJ1-1, reads KAGVTQTPRYLIKTRGQQVTLSCSPISGHRSVSWYQQTPGQGLQFLFEYFSETQRNKGNFPGRFSGRQFSNSRSEMNVSTLELGDSALYLCASSLLGEVNTEAFFGQGTRLTVV.

The chain recombines TRBV7-9 with TRBJ2-3; possible D gene TRBD2, 6 bases. Germline loops: CDR1 SEHNR, CDR2 FQNEAQ (reference sequence). The V and J ends lost 0 bases and 4 bases respectively, with 14 bases between them. This CDR3 contains 16 residues. DNA for the CDR3: TGTGCCAGCAGCTTAGCGCTAAGGGCTAGCGCAGATACGCAGTATTTT. The encoded protein is CASSLALRASADTQYF.

This clone has only one observation. The gene calls are TRBV7-3 and TRBJ1-2, with a tentative D call TRBD1 (5 bases). Germline loops: CDR1 SGHTA, CDR2 FQGTGA. The CDR3 has 14 amino acids. Trimming took 4 bases from V and 2 from J, leaving 11 bases between them. CDR3 bases: TGTGCCAGCAGCTCGACGACAGTAAACTATGGCTACACCTTC. Translation gives CASSSTTVNYGYTF.

This clone was counted once. The same CDR3 is also encoded by other DNA sequences in this sample. V and J are TRBV10-3 and TRBJ1-1; possibly TRBD1 for D (5 bases). The CDR3 is 15 amino acids. Germline assignment: CDR1 ENHRY and CDR2 SYGVKD. The V and J ends lost 2 bases and 2 bases respectively, with 12 bases between them. The CDR3 DNA is TGTGCCATCAGTGAGAGTAGTAGGGGTAACACTGAAGCTTTCTTT. Protein product: CAISESSRGNTEAFF.